Listed below are T cell receptor beta chains from one sample, sequenced in a study of STAT5B mutations in CD4+ large granular lymphocyte leukemia. The assay was immunoSEQ multiplex PCR, and TCRdb's table has in-frame clones only and misses some. This repertoire shows tens of thousands of clones, 65% to 80% found once; its top ten account for approximately 2.8%. The specimen sequenced was CD4+ T cells from blood buffy coats. These receptors originate from a human donor in good health. The CDR3 runs from the conserved cysteine through the conserved F or W. Fields, in order: clone size, V gene, J gene, D gene, CDR3 DNA, CDR3 protein. The D gene is left open where the match is weak. Only part of the rows carry a size: once, few, many, or a class if the clone is expanded.

size: -; V: TRBV28; J: TRBJ2-7; D: -; DNA: TGTGCCAGCAGTTTATACCGCTACGAGCAGTACTTC; CDR3: CASSLYRYEQYF
size: few; V: TRBV18; J: TRBJ2-7; D: TRBD1; DNA: TGTGCCAGCTCATTTGGACAGGGCTACGAGCAGTACTTC; CDR3: CASSFGQGYEQYF
size: -; V: TRBV30; J: TRBJ2-3; D: -; DNA: TGTGCCTGGAGTGGCCAGGACACAGATACGCAGTATTTT; CDR3: CAWSGQDTDTQYF
size: -; V: TRBV5-1; J: TRBJ1-2; D: TRBD1; DNA: TGCGCCAGCAGCTTGACCCCGGGACAGGCCTCAACTAACTATGGCTACACCTTC; CDR3: CASSLTPGQASTNYGYTF
size: -; V: TRBV12-5; J: TRBJ1-2; D: -; DNA: TGTGCTAGTGGTTTGGATAATTATGGCTACACCTTC; CDR3: CASGLDNYGYTF
size: -; V: TRBV14; J: TRBJ2-7; D: -; DNA: TGTGCCAGCAGCCTTCTAGGTATCTCCTACGAGCAGTACTTC; CDR3: CASSLLGISYEQYF
size: few; V: TRBV10-3; J: TRBJ2-2; D: -; DNA: TGTGCCATCAGGTCTCACGTGGGGGGCGAGGGGTCCGGGGAGCTGTTTTTT; CDR3: CAIRSHVGGEGSGELFF
size: -; V: TRBV6-5; J: TRBJ2-7; D: -; DNA: TGTGCCAGCAGTCAAACAGACTACGAGCAGTACTTC; CDR3: CASSQTDYEQYF
size: few; V: TRBV18; J: TRBJ2-7; D: TRBD1; DNA: TGTGCCAGCTCGGACAGGGCCCTCGAGCAGTACTTC; CDR3: CASSDRALEQYF
size: once; V: TRBV5-6; J: TRBJ1-2; D: -; DNA: TGTGCCAGCAGCTTGGGGACAGTCTATGGCTACACCTTC; CDR3: CASSLGTVYGYTF
size: -; V: TRBV2; J: TRBJ1-2; D: -; DNA: TGTGCCAGCAGTGAAACGGGCAGGGACGGTGGCTACACCTTC; CDR3: CASSETGRDGGYTF
size: few; V: TRBV7-7; J: TRBJ2-2; D: -; DNA: TGTGCTAGCAGCTTAAGGAGGGACACCGGGGAGCTGTTTTTT; CDR3: CASSLRRDTGELFF
size: -; V: TRBV6-5; J: TRBJ2-3; D: -; DNA: TGTGCCAGCAGTTATCGGAGCACAGATACGCAGTATTTT; CDR3: CASSYRSTDTQYF
size: -; V: TRBV7-2; J: TRBJ2-5; D: -; DNA: TGTGCCAGCAGCTTAGTTCAGGGTGGAGCAGGGACCCAGTACTTC; CDR3: CASSLVQGGAGTQYF
size: -; V: TRBV4-3; J: TRBJ2-5; D: -; DNA: TGCGCCAGCAGCCAAGAATATCCTCTAGAGACCCAGTACTTC; CDR3: CASSQEYPLETQYF
size: -; V: TRBV6-1; J: TRBJ2-3; D: -; DNA: TGTGCCAGCAGAGACCGAACAGGTCCAGATACGCAGTATTTT; CDR3: CASRDRTGPDTQYF
size: -; V: TRBV7-2; J: TRBJ2-3; D: -; DNA: TGTGCCAGCAGCTTATCACCGGGGGGCACAGATACGCAGTATTTT; CDR3: CASSLSPGGTDTQYF
size: -; V: TRBV28; J: TRBJ1-2; D: TRBD1; DNA: TGTGCCAGCACCAAGACAGGGTTAAGAATAATTTCCTATGGCTACACCTTC; CDR3: CASTKTGLRIISYGYTF
size: medium-sized; V: TRBV18; J: TRBJ2-7; D: -; DNA: TGTGCCAGCTCAGAGACTCAGGGATACGAGCAGTACTTC; CDR3: CASSETQGYEQYF
size: -; V: TRBV6-1; J: TRBJ1-2; D: -; DNA: TGTGCCAGCAGTAAGACGGACACTAACTATGGCTACACCTTC; CDR3: CASSKTDTNYGYTF
size: -; V: TRBV7-2; J: TRBJ2-7; D: -; DNA: TGTGCCAGCAGCTACAGGGCGGGAATCTCCTACGAGCAGTACTTC; CDR3: CASSYRAGISYEQYF